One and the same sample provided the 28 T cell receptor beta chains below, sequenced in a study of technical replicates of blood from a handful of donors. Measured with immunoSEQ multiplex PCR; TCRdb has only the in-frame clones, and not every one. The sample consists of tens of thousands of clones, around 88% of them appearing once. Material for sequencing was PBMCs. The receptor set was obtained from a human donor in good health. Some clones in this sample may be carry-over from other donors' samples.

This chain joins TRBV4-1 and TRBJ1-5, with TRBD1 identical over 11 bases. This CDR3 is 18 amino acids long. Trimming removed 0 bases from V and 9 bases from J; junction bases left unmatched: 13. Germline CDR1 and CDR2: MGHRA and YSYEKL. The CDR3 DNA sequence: TGCGCCAGCAGCCAAGAATCGGGACAGGGGGTACAATCACGGCCCCAGCATTTT. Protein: CASSQESGQGVQSRPQHF.

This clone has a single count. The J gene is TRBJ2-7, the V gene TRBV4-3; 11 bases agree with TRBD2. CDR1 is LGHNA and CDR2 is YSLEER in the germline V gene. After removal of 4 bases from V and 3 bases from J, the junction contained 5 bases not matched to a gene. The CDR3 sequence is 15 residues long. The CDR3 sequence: CASSPSLAGGYEQYF. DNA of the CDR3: TGCGCCAGCAGCCCTTCCCTAGCGGGAGGCTACGAGCAGTACTTC.

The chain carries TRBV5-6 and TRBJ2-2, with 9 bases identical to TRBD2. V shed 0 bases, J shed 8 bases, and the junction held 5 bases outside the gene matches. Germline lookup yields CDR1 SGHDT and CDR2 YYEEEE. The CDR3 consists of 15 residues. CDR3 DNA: TGTGCCAGCAGCTTGGATGTAGCGGGGGCTGGGGAGCTGTTTTTT. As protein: CASSLDVAGAGELFF.

CDR3 sequence (DNA): TGTGCCAGCAGCGGGACCGGGACAGGGTTGGAAGAGCAGTACTTC. Protein sequence: CASSGTGTGLEEQYF. The V and J genes are TRBV5-6 and TRBJ2-7, with 9 bases that match TRBD1. The CDR3 totals 15 residues. Germline CDR1 reads SGHDT; CDR2 reads YYEEEE. J lost 7 bases, V lost 4 bases, and 12 bases had no gene match.

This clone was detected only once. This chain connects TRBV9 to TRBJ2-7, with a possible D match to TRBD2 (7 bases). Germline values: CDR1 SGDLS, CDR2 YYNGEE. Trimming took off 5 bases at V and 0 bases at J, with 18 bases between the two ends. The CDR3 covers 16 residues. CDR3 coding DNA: TGTGCCAGCAGTAGGGGGGGAGGCGACGACTCCTACGAGCAGTACTTC. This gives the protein CASSRGGGDDSYEQYF.

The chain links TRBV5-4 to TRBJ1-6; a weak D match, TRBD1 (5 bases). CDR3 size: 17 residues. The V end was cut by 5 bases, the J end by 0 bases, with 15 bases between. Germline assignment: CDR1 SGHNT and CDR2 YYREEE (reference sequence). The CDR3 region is CASRDLTESSYNSPLHF. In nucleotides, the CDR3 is TGTGCCAGCAGGGATCTGACAGAGAGCTCCTATAATTCACCCCTCCACTTT.

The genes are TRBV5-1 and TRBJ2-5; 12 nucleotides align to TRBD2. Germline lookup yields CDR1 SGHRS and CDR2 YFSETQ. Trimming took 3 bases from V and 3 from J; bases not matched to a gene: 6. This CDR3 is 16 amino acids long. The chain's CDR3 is CASSSGTSGLKETQYF. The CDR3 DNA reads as TGCGCCAGCAGCTCCGGGACTAGCGGGTTAAAAGAGACCCAGTACTTC.

The CDR3 DNA reads as TGTGCCAGCAGCCAGATGGGACTAGCGGCTTCCTACGAGCAGTACTTC. Translation gives CASSQMGLAASYEQYF. The V gene is TRBV14, the J gene TRBJ2-7, with 11 bases matching TRBD2. V trimming: 3 bases; J trimming: 1 base; junction bases outside the gene matches: 5. In germline, CDR1 is SGHDN, CDR2 FVKESK. The CDR3 runs to 16 residues.

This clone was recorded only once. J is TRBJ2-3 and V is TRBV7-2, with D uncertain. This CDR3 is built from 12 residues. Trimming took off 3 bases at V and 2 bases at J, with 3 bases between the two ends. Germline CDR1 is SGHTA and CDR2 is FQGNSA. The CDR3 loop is CASSFFTDTQYF. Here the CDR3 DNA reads TGTGCCAGCAGCTTCTTCACAGATACGCAGTATTTT. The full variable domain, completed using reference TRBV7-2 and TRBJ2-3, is GAGVSQSPSNKVTEKGKDVELRCDPISGHTALYWYRQSLGQGLEFLIYFQGNSAPDKSGLPSDRFSAERTGGSVSTLTIQRTQQEDSAVYLCASSFFTDTQYFGPGTRLTVL.

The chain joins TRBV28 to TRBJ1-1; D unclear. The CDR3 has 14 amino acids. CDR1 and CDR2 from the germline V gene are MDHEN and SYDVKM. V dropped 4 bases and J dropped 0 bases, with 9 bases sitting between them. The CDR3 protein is CASSSLSLNTEAFF. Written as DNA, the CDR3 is TGTGCCAGCAGTTCCCTCAGTCTGAACACTGAAGCTTTCTTT.

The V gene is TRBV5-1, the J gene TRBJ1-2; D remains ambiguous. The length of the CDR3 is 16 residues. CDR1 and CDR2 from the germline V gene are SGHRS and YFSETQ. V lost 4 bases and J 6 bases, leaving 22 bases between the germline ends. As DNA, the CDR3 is TGCGCCAGCAGCCCGCTGTCCGTACCGGGGTTTGATGGCTACACCTTC. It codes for CASSPLSVPGFDGYTF.

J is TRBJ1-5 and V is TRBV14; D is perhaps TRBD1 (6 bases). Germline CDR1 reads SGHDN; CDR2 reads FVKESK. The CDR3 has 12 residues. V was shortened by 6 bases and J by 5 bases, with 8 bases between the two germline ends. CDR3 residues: CASSQGYQPQHF. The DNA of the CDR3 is TGTGCCAGCAGTCAGGGGTATCAGCCCCAGCATTTT.

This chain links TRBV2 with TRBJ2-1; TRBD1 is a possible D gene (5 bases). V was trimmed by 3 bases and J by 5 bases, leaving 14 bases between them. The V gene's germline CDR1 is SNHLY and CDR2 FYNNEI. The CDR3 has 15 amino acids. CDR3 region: CASSEFGRTNNEQFF. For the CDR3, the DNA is TGTGCCAGCAGTGAGTTCGGGCGGACAAACAATGAGCAGTTCTTC.

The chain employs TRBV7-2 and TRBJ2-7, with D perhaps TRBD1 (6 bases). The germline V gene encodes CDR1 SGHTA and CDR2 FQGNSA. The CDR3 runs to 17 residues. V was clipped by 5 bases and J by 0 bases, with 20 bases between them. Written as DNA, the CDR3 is TGTGCCAGCAGCCCAGGTTCCGGGACACGTAGCTCCTACGAGCAGTACTTC. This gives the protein CASSPGSGTRSSYEQYF. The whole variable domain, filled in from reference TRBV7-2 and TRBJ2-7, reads GAGVSQSPSNKVTEKGKDVELRCDPISGHTALYWYRQSLGQGLEFLIYFQGNSAPDKSGLPSDRFSAERTGGSVSTLTIQRTQQEDSAVYLCASSPGSGTRSSYEQYFGPGTRLTVT.

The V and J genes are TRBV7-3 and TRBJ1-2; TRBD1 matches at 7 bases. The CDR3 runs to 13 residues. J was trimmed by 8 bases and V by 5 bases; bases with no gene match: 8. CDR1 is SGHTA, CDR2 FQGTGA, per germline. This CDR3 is CASSPGNRGGYTF. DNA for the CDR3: TGTGCCAGCAGCCCGGGGAACAGGGGAGGCTACACCTTC.

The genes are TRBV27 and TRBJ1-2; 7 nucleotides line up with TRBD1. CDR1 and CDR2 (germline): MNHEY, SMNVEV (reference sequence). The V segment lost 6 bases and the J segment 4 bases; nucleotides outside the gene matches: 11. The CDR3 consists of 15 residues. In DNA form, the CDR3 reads TGTGCCAGCAGCTCCGGGACAGTACCTAGCTATGGCTACACCTTC. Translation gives CASSSGTVPSYGYTF.

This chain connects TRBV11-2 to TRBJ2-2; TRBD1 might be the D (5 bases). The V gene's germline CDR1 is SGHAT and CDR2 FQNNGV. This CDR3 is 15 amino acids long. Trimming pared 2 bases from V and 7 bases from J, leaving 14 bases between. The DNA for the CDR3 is TGTGCCAGCAGCTTATATGGTCAGGGCATCGGGGAGCTGTTTTTT. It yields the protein CASSLYGQGIGELFF.

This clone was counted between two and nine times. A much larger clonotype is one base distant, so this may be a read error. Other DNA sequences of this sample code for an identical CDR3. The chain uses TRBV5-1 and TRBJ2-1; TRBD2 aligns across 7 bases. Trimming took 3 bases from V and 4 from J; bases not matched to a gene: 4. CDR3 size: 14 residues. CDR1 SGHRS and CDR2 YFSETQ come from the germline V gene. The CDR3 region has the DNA TGCGCCAGCAGCTCTAGCGGCGGATACAATGAGCAGTTCTTC. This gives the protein CASSSSGGYNEQFF.

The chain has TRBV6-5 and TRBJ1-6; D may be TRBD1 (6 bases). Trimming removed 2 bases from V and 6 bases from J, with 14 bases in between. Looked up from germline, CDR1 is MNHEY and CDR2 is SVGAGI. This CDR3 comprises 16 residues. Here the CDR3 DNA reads TGTGCCAGCAGTTACGATTTAGGGGGGGGTAATTCACCCCTCCACTTT. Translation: CASSYDLGGGNSPLHF.

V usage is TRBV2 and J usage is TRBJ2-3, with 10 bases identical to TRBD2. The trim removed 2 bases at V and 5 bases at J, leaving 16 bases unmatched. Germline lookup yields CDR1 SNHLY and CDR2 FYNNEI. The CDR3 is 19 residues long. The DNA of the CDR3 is TGTGCCAGCAGTGAACGTCTAGCGGGGGCAGTGAAGAGGGGAGATACGCAGTATTTT. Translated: CASSERLAGAVKRGDTQYF. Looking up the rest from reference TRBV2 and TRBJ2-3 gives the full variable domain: EPEVTQTPSHQVTQMGQEVILRCVPISNHLYFYWYRQILGQKVEFLVSFYNNEISEKSEIFDDQFSVERPDGSNFTLKIRSTKLEDSAMYFCASSERLAGAVKRGDTQYFGPGTRLTVL.

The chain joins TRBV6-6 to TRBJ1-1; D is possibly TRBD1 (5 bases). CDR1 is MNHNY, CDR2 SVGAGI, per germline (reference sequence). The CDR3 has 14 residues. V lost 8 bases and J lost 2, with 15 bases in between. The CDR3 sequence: CASAYGGSNTEAFF. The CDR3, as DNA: TGTGCCAGCGCTTACGGGGGGTCAAACACTGAAGCTTTCTTT.

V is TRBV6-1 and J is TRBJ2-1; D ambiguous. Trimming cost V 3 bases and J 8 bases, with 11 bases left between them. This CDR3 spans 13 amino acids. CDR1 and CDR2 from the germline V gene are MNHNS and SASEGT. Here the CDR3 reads CASSDGLSYEQFF. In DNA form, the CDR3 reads TGTGCCAGCAGTGATGGCCTGTCGTATGAGCAGTTCTTC.

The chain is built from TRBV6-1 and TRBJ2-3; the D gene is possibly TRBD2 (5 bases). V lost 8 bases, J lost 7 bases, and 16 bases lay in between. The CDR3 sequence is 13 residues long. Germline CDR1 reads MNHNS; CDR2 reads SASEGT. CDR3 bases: TGTGCCAGCCGGGGTTTCCCTCTTTATACGCAGTATTTT. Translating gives CASRGFPLYTQYF.

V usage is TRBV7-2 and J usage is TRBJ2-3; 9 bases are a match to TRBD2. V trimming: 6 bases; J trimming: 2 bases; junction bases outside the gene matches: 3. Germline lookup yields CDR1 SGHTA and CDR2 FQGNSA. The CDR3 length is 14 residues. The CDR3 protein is CASRASGNTDTQYF. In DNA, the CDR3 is TGTGCCAGCAGAGCTAGCGGGAACACAGATACGCAGTATTTT.

The CDR3 loop reads CASSSRAQGLTYGYTF. DNA for the CDR3: TGCGCCAGCAGCTCCAGGGCACAGGGGCTGACCTATGGCTACACCTTC. V and J are TRBV4-1 and TRBJ1-2; 7 bases match TRBD1. Germline trimming cut 5 bases from V and 4 bases from J; bases unmatched to any gene: 13. Germline CDR1 and CDR2: MGHRA and YSYEKL. The CDR3 runs to 16 residues.

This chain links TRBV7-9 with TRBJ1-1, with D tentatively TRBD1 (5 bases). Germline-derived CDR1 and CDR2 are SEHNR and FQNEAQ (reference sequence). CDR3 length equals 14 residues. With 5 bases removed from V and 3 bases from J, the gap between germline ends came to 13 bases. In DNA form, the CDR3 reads TGTGCCAGCAGCACCCACACAGGCCACACTGAAGCTTTCTTT. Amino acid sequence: CASSTHTGHTEAFF.

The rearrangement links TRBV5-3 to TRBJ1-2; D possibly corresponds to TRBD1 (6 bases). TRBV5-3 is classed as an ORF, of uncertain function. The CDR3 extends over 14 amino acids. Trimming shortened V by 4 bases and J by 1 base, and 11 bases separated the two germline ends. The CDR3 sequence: CARSRTDFNYGYTF. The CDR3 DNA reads TGTGCCAGAAGCCGGACAGATTTTAACTATGGCTACACCTTC.

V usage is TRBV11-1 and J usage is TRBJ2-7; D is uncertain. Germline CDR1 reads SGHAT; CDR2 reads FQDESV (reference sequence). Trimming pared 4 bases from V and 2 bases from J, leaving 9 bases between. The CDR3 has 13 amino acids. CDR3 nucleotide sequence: TGTGCCAGCAGCTCGCGAGTAACCTACGAGCAGTACTTC. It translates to CASSSRVTYEQYF.